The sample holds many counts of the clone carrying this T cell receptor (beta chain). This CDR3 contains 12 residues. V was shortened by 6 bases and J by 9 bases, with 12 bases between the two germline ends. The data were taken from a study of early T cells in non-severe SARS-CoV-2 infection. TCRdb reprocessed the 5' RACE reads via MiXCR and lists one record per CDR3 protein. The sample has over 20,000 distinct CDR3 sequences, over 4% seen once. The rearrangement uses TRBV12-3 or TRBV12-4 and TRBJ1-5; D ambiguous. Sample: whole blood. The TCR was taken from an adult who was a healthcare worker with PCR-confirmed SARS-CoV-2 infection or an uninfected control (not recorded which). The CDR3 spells CASRRAPGPQHF. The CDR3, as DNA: TGTGCCAGCAGGAGGGCTCCCGGGCCCCAGCATTTT.